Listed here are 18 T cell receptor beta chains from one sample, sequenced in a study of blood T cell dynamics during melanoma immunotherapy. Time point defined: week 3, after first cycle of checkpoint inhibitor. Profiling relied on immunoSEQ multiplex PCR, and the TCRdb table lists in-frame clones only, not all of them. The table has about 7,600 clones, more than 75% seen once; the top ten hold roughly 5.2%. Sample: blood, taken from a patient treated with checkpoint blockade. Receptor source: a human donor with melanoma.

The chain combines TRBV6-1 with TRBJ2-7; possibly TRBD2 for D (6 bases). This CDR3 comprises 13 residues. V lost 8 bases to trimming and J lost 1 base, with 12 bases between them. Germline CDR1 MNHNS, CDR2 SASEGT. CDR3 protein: CASGGLNSYEQYV. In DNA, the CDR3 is TGTGCCAGCGGGGGACTGAATTCCTACGAGCAGTACGTC.

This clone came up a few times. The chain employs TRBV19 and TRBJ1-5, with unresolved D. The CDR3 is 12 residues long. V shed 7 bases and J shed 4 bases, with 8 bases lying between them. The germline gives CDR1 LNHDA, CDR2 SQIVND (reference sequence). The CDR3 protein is CASTKNNQPQHF. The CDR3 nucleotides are TGTGCCAGTACTAAGAATAATCAGCCCCAGCATTTT. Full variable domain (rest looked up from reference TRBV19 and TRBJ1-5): DGGITQSPKYLFRKEGQNVTLSCEQNLNHDAMYWYRQDPGQGLRLIYYSQIVNDFQKGDIAEGYSVSREKKESFPLTVTSAQKNPTAFYLCASTKNNQPQHFGDGTRLSIL.

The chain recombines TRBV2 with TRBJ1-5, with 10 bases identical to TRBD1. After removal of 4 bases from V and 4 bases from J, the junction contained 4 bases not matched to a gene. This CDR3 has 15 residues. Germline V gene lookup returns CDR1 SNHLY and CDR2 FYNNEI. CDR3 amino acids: CASSVRTGGNQPQHF. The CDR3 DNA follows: TGTGCCAGCAGTGTCCGGACAGGGGGTAATCAGCCCCAGCATTTT.

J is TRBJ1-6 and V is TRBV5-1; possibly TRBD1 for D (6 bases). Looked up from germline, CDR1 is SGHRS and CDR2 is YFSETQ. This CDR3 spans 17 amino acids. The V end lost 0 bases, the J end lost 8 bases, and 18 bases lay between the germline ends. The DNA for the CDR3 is TGCGCCAGCAGCTTGGGGGGGGCACAGGGAGTGGATTCACCCCTCCACTTT. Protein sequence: CASSLGGAQGVDSPLHF.

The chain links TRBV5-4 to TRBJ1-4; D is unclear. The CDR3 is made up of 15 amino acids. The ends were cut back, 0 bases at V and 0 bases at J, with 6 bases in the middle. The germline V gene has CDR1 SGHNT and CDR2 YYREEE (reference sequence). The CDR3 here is CASSLGGATNEKLFF. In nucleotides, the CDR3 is TGTGCCAGCAGCTTGGGGGGTGCAACTAATGAAAAACTGTTTTTT.

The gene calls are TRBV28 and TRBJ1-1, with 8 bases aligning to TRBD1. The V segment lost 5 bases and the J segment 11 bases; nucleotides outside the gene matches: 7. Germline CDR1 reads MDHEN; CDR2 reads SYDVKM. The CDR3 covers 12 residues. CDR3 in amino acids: CASSPPDRAAFF. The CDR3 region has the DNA TGTGCCAGCAGTCCCCCGGACAGGGCGGCTTTCTTT. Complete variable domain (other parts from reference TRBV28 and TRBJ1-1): DVKVTQSSRYLVKRTGEKVFLECVQDMDHENMFWYRQDPGLGLRLIYFSYDVKMKEKGDIPEGYSVSREKKERFSLILESASTNQTSMYLCASSPPDRAAFFGQGTRLTVV.

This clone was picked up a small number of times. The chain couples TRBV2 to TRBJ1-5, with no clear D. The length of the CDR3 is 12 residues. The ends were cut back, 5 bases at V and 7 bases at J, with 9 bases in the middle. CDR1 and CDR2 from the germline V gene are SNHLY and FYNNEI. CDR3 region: CASSFTPQPQHF. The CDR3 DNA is TGTGCCAGCAGTTTCACCCCGCAGCCCCAGCATTTT.

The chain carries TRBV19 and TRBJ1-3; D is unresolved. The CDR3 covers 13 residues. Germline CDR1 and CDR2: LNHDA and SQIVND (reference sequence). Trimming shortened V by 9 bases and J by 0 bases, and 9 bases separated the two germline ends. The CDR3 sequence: CASRIDSGNTIYF. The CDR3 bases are TGTGCCAGCAGAATAGACTCTGGAAACACCATATATTTT.

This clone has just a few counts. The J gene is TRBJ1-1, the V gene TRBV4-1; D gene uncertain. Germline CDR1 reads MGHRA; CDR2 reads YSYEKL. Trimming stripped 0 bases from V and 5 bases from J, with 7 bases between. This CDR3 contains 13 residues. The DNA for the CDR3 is TGCGCCAGCAGCCAAGACCACAGAACTGAAGCTTTCTTT. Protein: CASSQDHRTEAFF.

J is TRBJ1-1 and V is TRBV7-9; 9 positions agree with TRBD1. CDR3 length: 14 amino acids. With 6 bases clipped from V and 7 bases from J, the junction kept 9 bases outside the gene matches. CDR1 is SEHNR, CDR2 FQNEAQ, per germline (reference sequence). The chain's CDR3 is CASRASGTGIEAFF. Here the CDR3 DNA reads TGTGCCAGCAGAGCCTCCGGGACAGGGATTGAAGCTTTCTTT.

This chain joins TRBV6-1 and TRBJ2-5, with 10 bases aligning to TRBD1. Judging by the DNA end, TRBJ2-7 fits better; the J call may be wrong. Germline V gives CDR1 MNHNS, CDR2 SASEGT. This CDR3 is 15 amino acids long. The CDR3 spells CASRLGGTGDYEQYF. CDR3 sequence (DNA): TGTGCCAGCAGACTAGGGGGGACAGGGGATTACGAGCAGTACTTC.

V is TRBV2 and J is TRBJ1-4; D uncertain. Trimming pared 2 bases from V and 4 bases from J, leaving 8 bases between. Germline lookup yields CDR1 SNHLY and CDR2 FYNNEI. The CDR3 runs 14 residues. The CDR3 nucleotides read TGTGCCAGCAGTGAAATTTTGGGTAATGAAAAACTGTTTTTT. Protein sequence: CASSEILGNEKLFF.

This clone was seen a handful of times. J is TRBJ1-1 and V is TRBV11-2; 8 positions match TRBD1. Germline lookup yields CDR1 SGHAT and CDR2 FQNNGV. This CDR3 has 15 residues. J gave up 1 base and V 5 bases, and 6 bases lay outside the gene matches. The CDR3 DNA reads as TGTGCCAGCAGCGACCGAGGACAGGGGAACACTGAAGCTTTCTTT. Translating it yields CASSDRGQGNTEAFF.

CDR3 in amino acids: CASSRRDEQFF. The CDR3 DNA is TGCGCCAGCAGCCGCCGGGATGAGCAGTTCTTC. This sequence joins TRBV4-1 and TRBJ2-1; D remains ambiguous. Germline CDR1 MGHRA, CDR2 YSYEKL. CDR3 length equals 11 residues. V was shortened by 4 bases and J by 8 bases, with 6 bases between the two germline ends.

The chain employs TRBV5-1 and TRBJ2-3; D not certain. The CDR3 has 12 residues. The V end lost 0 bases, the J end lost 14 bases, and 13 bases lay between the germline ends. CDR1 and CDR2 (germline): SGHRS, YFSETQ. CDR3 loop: CASSLEGPNLYF. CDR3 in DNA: TGCGCCAGCAGCTTGGAAGGCCCAAATCTGTATTTT.

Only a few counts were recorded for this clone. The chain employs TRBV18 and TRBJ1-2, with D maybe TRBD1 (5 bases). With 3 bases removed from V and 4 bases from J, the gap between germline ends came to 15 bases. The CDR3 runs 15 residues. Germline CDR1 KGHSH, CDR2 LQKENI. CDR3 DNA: TGTGCCAGCTCACCGATTTTGACAGATTCCTATGGCTACACCTTC. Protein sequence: CASSPILTDSYGYTF.

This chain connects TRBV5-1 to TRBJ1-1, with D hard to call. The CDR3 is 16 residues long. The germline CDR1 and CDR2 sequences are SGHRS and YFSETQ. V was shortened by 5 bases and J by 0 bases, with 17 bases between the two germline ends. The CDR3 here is CASRAGSAELNTEAFF. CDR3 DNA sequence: TGCGCCAGCAGGGCGGGGAGTGCTGAATTGAACACTGAAGCTTTCTTT.

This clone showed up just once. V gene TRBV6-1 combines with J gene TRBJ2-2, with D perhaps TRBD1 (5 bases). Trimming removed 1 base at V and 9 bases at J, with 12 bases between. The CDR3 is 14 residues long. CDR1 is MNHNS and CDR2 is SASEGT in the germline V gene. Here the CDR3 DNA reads TGTGCCAGCAGTGAAGGGGCAGGGCGGAGGGAGCTGTTTTTT. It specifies CASSEGAGRRELFF.